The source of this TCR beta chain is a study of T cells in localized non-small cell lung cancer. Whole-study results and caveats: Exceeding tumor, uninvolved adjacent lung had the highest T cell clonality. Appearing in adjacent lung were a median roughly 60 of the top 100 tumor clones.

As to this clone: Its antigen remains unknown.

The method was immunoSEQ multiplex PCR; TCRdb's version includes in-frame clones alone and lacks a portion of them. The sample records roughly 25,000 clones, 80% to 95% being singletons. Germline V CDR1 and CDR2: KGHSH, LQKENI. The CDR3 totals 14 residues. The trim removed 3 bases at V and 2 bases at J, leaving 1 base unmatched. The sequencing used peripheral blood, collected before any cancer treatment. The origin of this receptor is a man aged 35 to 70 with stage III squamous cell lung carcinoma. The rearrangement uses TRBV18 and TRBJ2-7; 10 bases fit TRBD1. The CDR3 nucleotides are TGTGCCAGCTCACCGGGACAGGGGACCTACGAGCAGTACTTC. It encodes CASSPGQGTYEQYF.